The clone carrying this T cell receptor beta chain has at least ten counts. The antigen is undetermined. Axillary draining lymph nodes of breast cancer patients supplied the node samples. The CDR3 contains 14 residues. The ends were cut back, 4 bases at V and 5 bases at J, with 15 bases in the middle. Germline CDR1 SGHRS, CDR2 YFSETQ. This entry belongs to a study of breast tumors, draining lymph nodes, adjacent tissues. Overall study findings and caveats: Tumor and nontumor repertoires were significantly more similar in luminal-like than in basal-like breast cancer. Data fit most tumor T cells coming from lymph node, expanding in tumor. Tumor repertoires ranked between lymph nodes and nontumor tissue in diversity, with V and J gene preferences.

TCRdb re-called the multiplex PCR reads through MiXCR, storing one row per CDR3 protein. The table includes 150,000 to 200,000 distinct CDR3 sequences, 30% to 40% detected once. The TCR was taken from a female donor with breast cancer. Some clones in this sample may be carry-over from other donors' samples. This sequence joins TRBV5-1 and TRBJ1-2, with TRBD1 as a possible D gene (5 bases). Sequenced: axillary lymph node tissue. The DNA of the CDR3 is TGCGCCAGCAGCCCAGGGTCCCCGGGGTATGGCTACACCTTC. This gives the protein CASSPGSPGYGYTF.